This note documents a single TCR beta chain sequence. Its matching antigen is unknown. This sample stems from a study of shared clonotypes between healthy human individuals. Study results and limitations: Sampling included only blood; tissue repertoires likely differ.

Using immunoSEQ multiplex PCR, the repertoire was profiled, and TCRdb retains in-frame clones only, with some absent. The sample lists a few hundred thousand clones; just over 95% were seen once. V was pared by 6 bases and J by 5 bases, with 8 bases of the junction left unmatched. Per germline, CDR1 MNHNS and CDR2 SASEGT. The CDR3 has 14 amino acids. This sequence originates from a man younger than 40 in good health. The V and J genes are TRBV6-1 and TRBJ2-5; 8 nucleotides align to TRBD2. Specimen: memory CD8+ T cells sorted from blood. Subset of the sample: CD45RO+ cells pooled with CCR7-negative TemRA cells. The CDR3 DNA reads TGTGCCAGCAGCCCTGGGGCTAGCGGGGAGACCCAGTACTTC. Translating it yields CASSPGASGETQYF.